This TCR beta chain was identified during a study of blood T cell repertoires in COVID-19. For the study at large: There were acute and convalescent COVID-19 samples, and they came from the United States, Italy and Spain. In each case, the material was cDNA or gDNA derived from T cells, B-cell-depleted T cells, or PBMCs.

In the original analysis: Nucleated cell number was recorded as an estimate derived from reference gene primer amplification. This table comes from immunoSEQ multiplex PCR, and its TCRdb copy is limited to in-frame clones, with some not included. Clone size and the V and J calls come from that table; the DNA yielded D and trimming. The data contain around 100,000 clones, more than 75% of them singletons. Germline CDR1 SGHAT, CDR2 FQNNGV. Trimming took 5 bases from V and 5 from J, leaving 12 bases between them. CDR3 size: 13 residues. The sample comprised peripheral blood. The V gene is TRBV11-2, the J gene TRBJ2-5; maybe TRBD1 (6 bases). The TCR was taken from a human donor in a cohort sampled during active COVID-19. This CDR3 is CASSPTGQETQYF. The DNA for the CDR3 is TGTGCCAGCAGCCCAACAGGGCAGGAGACCCAGTACTTC.